A selection of T cell receptor beta chains follows, all from one sample in a study of Ad26.COV2.S vaccination and SARS-CoV-2 variants. Generated by immunoSEQ multiplex PCR, the TCRdb table keeps only in-frame clones and is missing some. The table records 360,000 or so clones, about nine tenths of them present only once. The source material was peripheral blood, sampled in a trial of Ad26.COV2.S vaccine versus placebo. These TCRs come from a person aged 18-65 years who received the Ad26.COV2.S COVID-19 vaccine or a placebo. The CDR3 runs from the conserved cysteine through the conserved F or W. The D gene is left open where the match is weak. A clone size is listed for some rows: how often the clone was seen (once, few, many), or a class if it is expanded.

d_call	v_call	cdr3_length	clone_size	j_call	cdr3_nt	cdr3_aa
NA	TRBV6-5	13	NA	TRBJ1-1	TGTGCCAGCAGCAGGGTTGAAGGCACTGAAGCTTTCTTT	CASSRVEGTEAFF
NA	TRBV7-2	15	NA	TRBJ1-1	TGTGCCAGCAGCTCCAGGGCAGGGACGAACACTGAAGCTTTCTTT	CASSSRAGTNTEAFF
NA	TRBV7-8	15	NA	TRBJ1-6	TGTGCCAGCAGCTTTGCCAGGGTTTCAAGCGCACCCCTCCACTTT	CASSFARVSSAPLHF
NA	TRBV11-1	15	NA	TRBJ2-5	TGTGCCAGCAGCCTAGAATGGGGCTTGGGGGAGACCCAGTACTTC	CASSLEWGLGETQYF
NA	TRBV29-1	14	NA	TRBJ2-3	TGCAGCGTCCGAAGGGGCATCGGCACAGATACGCAGTATTTT	CSVRRGIGTDTQYF
NA	TRBV15	16	NA	TRBJ1-6	TGTGCCACCAGCAGAACCCCGACAGGACCTAATTCACCCCTCCACTTT	CATSRTPTGPNSPLHF
NA	TRBV5-4	14	NA	TRBJ2-5	TGTGCCAGCAGCCCGGCATCGGGGGAAGAGACCCAGTACTTC	CASSPASGEETQYF
NA	TRBV4-3	15	NA	TRBJ2-5	TGCGCCAGCAGCCAAGTAGAGGGGGGAGCCGTAAAACAGTACTTC	CASSQVEGGAVKQYF
NA	TRBV27	15	NA	TRBJ2-7	TGTGCCAGCAGTCTATACAGGTCCCCCTCCTACGAGCAGTACTTC	CASSLYRSPSYEQYF
TRBD1	TRBV9	17	once	TRBJ2-7	TGTGCCAGCAGCTCCCCCGGCGGACAGGGGGTCTCCTACGAGCAGTACTTC	CASSSPGGQGVSYEQYF
TRBD1	TRBV9	17	NA	TRBJ1-1	TGTGCCAGCAGCTCTGGGGCCCGGACAGGGATGGACACTGAAGCTTTCTTT	CASSSGARTGMDTEAFF
NA	TRBV5-6	13	NA	TRBJ1-4	TGTGCCAGCAGCAAGCAGCAAAATGAAAAACTGTTTTTT	CASSKQQNEKLFF
NA	TRBV20-1	10	NA	TRBJ1-2	TGCAGTGCTCTCGTAAGGGGCTACACCTTC	CSALVRGYTF
NA	TRBV18	16	NA	TRBJ2-6	TGTGCCAGCTCTTCCCAGGGACGCTCTGGGGCCAACGTCCTGACTTTC	CASSSQGRSGANVLTF
NA	TRBV6-2/TRBV6-3	15	NA	TRBJ2-5	TGTGCCAGCAGTTACAATAGCGGATACCAAGAGACCCAGTACTTC	CASSYNSGYQETQYF
TRBD2	TRBV3-1/TRBV3-2	16	NA	TRBJ2-1	TGTGCCAGCAGCCACGACCCCAGCGGGGGTACCAATGAGCAGTTCTTC	CASSHDPSGGTNEQFF
NA	TRBV7-3	14	NA	TRBJ1-2	TGTGCCAGCAGCCCGACAGGTGCCGGCGGCGGCTACACCTTC	CASSPTGAGGGYTF
NA	TRBV7-2	14	once	TRBJ2-1	TGTGCCAGCAGCTTAGACAGGAACTACAATGAGCAGTTCTTC	CASSLDRNYNEQFF
NA	TRBV5-5	15	NA	TRBJ1-5	TGTGCCAGCAGCCCGGGGGGATGGAGCAATCAGCCCCAGCATTTT	CASSPGGWSNQPQHF
TRBD2	TRBV10-2	14	NA	TRBJ2-1	TGCGCCAGCACCCCAGCGGGGCGGCACAATGAGCAGTTCTTC	CASTPAGRHNEQFF
TRBD1	TRBV27	16	once	TRBJ1-3	TGTGCCAGCAGTTTCAGCGGACAGGCCTCTGGAAACACCATATATTTT	CASSFSGQASGNTIYF
NA	TRBV27	16	NA	TRBJ2-7	TGTGCCAGCAGTTTATTCGGGCAGGGACCCTTCTGGGAGCAGTACTTC	CASSLFGQGPFWEQYF
NA	TRBV4-1	12	NA	TRBJ1-5	TGCGCCAGCAGCATCCATGGTCAGCCCCAGCATTTT	CASSIHGQPQHF
TRBD2	TRBV7-6	20	NA	TRBJ2-3	TGTGCCAGCAGCCTTCAGACTAGCGGGGGGTCCCGGGGGCGCACAGATACGCAGTATTTT	CASSLQTSGGSRGRTDTQYF
NA	TRBV28	14	NA	TRBJ1-1	TGTGCCAGCAGTCGAGACCCGGGGAACACTGAAGCTTTCTTT	CASSRDPGNTEAFF
NA	TRBV6-5	13	NA	TRBJ2-1	TGTGCCAGCAGTTCCCATGCGAGGAATGAGCAGTTCTTC	CASSSHARNEQFF
TRBD2	TRBV4-1	19	NA	TRBJ2-2	TGCGCCAGCAGCCATATGATCCAGGGACTAGCGGATAACACCGGGGAGCTGTTTTTT	CASSHMIQGLADNTGELFF
TRBD2	TRBV27	15	NA	TRBJ2-7	TGTGCCAGCAGTGAGTTAAGCGGGGGGGCCGACGAGCAGTACTTC	CASSELSGGADEQYF
NA	TRBV4-3	15	NA	TRBJ2-1	TGCGCCAGCAGCCAAGAGTCAGGCCAGGCCCCTGAGCAGTTCTTC	CASSQESGQAPEQFF
NA	TRBV20-1	14	many	TRBJ2-7	TGCAGTGCTAGTGACTACCCGAGCTCCTACGAGCAGTACTTC	CSASDYPSSYEQYF
TRBD1	TRBV27	14	NA	TRBJ2-3	TGTGCCAGCAGTCCGGGACAGGGAACAGATACGCAGTATTTT	CASSPGQGTDTQYF
NA	TRBV30	14	NA	TRBJ1-4	TGTGCCTGGAGCGGACCCAGAGGCCGTGAAAAACTGTTTTTT	CAWSGPRGREKLFF
NA	TRBV19	14	NA	TRBJ2-3	TGTGCCAGTAGTAGAGGGGGGGGTACAGATACGCAGTATTTT	CASSRGGGTDTQYF
TRBD2	TRBV3-1/TRBV3-2	16	NA	TRBJ2-5	TGTGCCAGCAGCCATCCGCTAGCGGGGGGGGTTGAGACCCAGTACTTC	CASSHPLAGGVETQYF
NA	TRBV5-8	15	few	TRBJ1-5	TGTGCCAGCAGCTTGAGGGGTAGGGGCAATCAGCCCCAGCATTTT	CASSLRGRGNQPQHF